These T cell receptor beta chains were read from a single sample in a study of blood T cell repertoires in COVID-19. Measured with immunoSEQ multiplex PCR; TCRdb has only the in-frame clones, and not every one. The sample holds 200,000 to 300,000 clones, about nine tenths seen once. The sequenced material came from peripheral blood. The receptors derive from a young man with COVID-19, enrolled during active disease. The CDR3 runs from the conserved cysteine through the conserved F or W.

j_gene	v_gene	CDR3aa
TRBJ2-5	TRBV20-1	CSASVGGETQYF
TRBJ1-3	TRBV12-5	CASGSRDRVWSGNTIYF
TRBJ2-7	TRBV6-5	CASRSRPISYEQYF
TRBJ1-6	TRBV9	CASRGRAVYSPLHF
TRBJ1-6	TRBV10-2	CASSMTGGSFGLNSPLHF
TRBJ1-2	TRBV9	CASSAGGRDGYTF
TRBJ2-2	TRBV5-1	CASSLAPAGTTGELFF
TRBJ2-3	TRBV3-1/TRBV3-2	CASSQDWTSGGLIQYF
TRBJ1-2	TRBV5-5	CASSLEPQGGYTF
TRBJ1-6	TRBV5-4	CASSLSQSYNSPLHF
TRBJ2-1	TRBV2	CASRLGLAGTYNEQFF
TRBJ1-5	TRBV3-1/TRBV3-2	CASSPNDRDGNQPQHF
TRBJ1-5	TRBV15	CATSRDLGAGGNQPQHF
TRBJ1-1	TRBV30	CAWSTGLGPEAFF
TRBJ2-2	TRBV7-6	CASSLAPAGTNTGELFF
TRBJ2-5	TRBV6-5	CASSPRTLQETQYF
TRBJ2-1	TRBV2	CASSGNNEQFF
TRBJ1-4	TRBV10-1	CASSESKSRNEKLFF
TRBJ1-2	TRBV7-9	CASSLSGTVGLGYTF
TRBJ1-5	TRBV3-1/TRBV3-2	CASSQDPRAGQPQHF
TRBJ2-2	TRBV4-2	CASSQESRNTGELFF
TRBJ1-6	TRBV19	CASSIVQGNSPLHF
TRBJ2-5	TRBV9	CASTEGGGGSAVVETQYF
TRBJ2-2	TRBV3-1/TRBV3-2	CASSRLATGELFF
TRBJ1-2	TRBV18	CASSFFGDYGYTF
TRBJ2-1	TRBV7-9	CASSLVAGGPNEQFF
TRBJ2-1	TRBV27	CASSSTGTGGSYNEQFF
TRBJ1-4	TRBV9	CASSGGQGGRNEKLFF
TRBJ1-2	TRBV19	CASSIQGVGNYGYTF
TRBJ1-5	TRBV30	CAWSVLGSSNQPQHF
TRBJ1-5	TRBV5-5	CASSLSARGSNQPQHF
TRBJ1-1	TRBV5-6	CASRDDRNTEAFF
TRBJ2-7	TRBV7-9	CASSLARVSAYEQYF
TRBJ1-1	TRBV19	CASSILEGNTEAFF
TRBJ1-2	TRBV2	CASSRPTGGDGYTF
TRBJ2-5	TRBV2	CASRAGLAHETQYF
TRBJ1-5	TRBV6-6	CASSTDTQPQHF
TRBJ1-5	TRBV30	CAWSATYRDSNQPQHF
TRBJ2-3	TRBV9	CASSVGLAGADTQYF
TRBJ2-7	TRBV6-5	CASEGGIPYEQYF
TRBJ1-2	TRBV25-1	CASSDFKDQGGSRYGYTF
TRBJ2-7	TRBV5-5	CASSFGQVFYEQYF
TRBJ2-2	TRBV2	CASSVGGNTGELFF
TRBJ1-5	TRBV19	CASSPGAAGQPQHF
TRBJ1-2	TRBV19	CATTRQGSVGYGYTF
TRBJ2-3	TRBV19	CASSKDRGATTDTQYF
TRBJ1-4	TRBV6-5	CASSYVRGDEKLFF
TRBJ2-2	TRBV5-1	CASSLATTGGNTGELFF
TRBJ2-5	TRBV2	CASSELEDWETQYF
TRBJ1-3	TRBV7-6	CASSSRQGIKGSGNTIYF
TRBJ2-7	TRBV6-5	CASSYGGSYEQYF
TRBJ1-6	TRBV6-1	CASSGQRQSSYNSPLHF
TRBJ2-7	TRBV9	CASSAHRVDRPYEQYF